This T cell receptor (beta chain) is from a study of blood T cell repertoires in COVID-19. About the study: The study drew acute and convalescent COVID-19 samples from the United States, Italy and Spain. T cells, B-cell-depleted T cells, or PBMCs supplied cDNA or gDNA.

The CDR3 is 14 residues long. Trimming left V 0 bases short and J 4 bases short, with 7 bases between. Germline values: CDR1 SGHTA, CDR2 FQGNSA. Under the authors' procedure: Nucleated cell number was recorded as an estimate derived from reference gene primer amplification. TCRdb's table, derived via immunoSEQ multiplex PCR, lists solely in-frame clones and lacks some. V, J and clone size are those of that table, while D and trimming were read from the DNA. The sample includes some 130,000 clones, approximately 77% seen only once; the top ten take about a fifth. The sequencing sample was made of peripheral blood. The chain is built from TRBV7-2 and TRBJ1-5; D call uncertain. The TCR was taken from an older man with acute or convalescent COVID-19. CDR3 nucleotide sequence: TGTGCCAGCAGCTTAGCGTTGACAAATCAGCCCCAGCATTTT. It yields the protein CASSLALTNQPQHF.